Below, 2 T cell receptor beta chains from the same sample are listed, as sequenced in a study of cytomegalovirus exposure and HLA in healthy donors. Both 60 Vbeta primers and 13 Jbeta primers went into the PCR. TCRdb keeps only in-frame clones here, not all; method: immunoSEQ multiplex PCR. The sample has about 95,000 clones, 82% seen once. The sequencing sample was made of PBMCs. The receptors stem from a man under 40 in good health and CMV-seropositive.

This clone was seen a single time. J is TRBJ2-7 and V is TRBV4-3, with 9 positions matching TRBD1. V dropped 3 bases and J dropped 4; count of bases not matched to a gene: 7. The CDR3 has 15 residues. Germline V gives CDR1 LGHNA, CDR2 YSLEER. CDR3 in amino acids: CASSQDHRGPYEQYF. In DNA form, the CDR3 reads TGCGCCAGCAGCCAGGATCACAGGGGGCCGTACGAGCAGTACTTC.

The genes are TRBV5-1 and TRBJ2-1, with TRBD2 matching over 11 bases. Germline V CDR1 and CDR2: SGHRS, YFSETQ. The CDR3 spans 18 residues. Trimming cost V 3 bases and J 2 bases; bases outside gene matches: 10. The CDR3 region is CASSWGLAGGKAYNEQFF. The CDR3 DNA follows: TGCGCCAGCAGCTGGGGGCTAGCGGGAGGAAAGGCCTACAATGAGCAGTTCTTC.